The 5 T cell receptor beta chains presented below share a single source sample, sequenced in a study of CD8 T cells in Susac syndrome. RNA totalling about 0.45 to 1 ug underwent reverse transcription with random hexamers. In TCRdb, the immunoSEQ multiplex PCR reads were re-called with MiXCR into one record per CDR3 protein. The sample lists under 200,000 distinct CDR3 sequences, about 94% seen once, with 0.1% in the top ten. Input material: CD4+ T cells from PBMCs. The receptors here all came from a human donor in good health.

The J gene is TRBJ2-7, the V gene TRBV27; 10 nucleotides align to TRBD1. There are 17 residues in the CDR3. Germline CDR1 reads MNHEY; CDR2 reads SMNVEV (reference sequence). The J segment lost 2 bases and the V segment lost 2 bases, leaving 9 bases of the junction unmatched. The CDR3 protein is CASSLRGQGPGPYEQYF. For the CDR3, the DNA is TGTGCCAGCAGTTTAAGGGGACAGGGGCCGGGTCCCTACGAGCAGTACTTC.

This clonotype was seen just once. The chain carries TRBV24-1 and TRBJ2-3, with D possibly being TRBD1 or TRBD2 (6 bases each). V lost 8 bases to trimming and J lost 6 bases, with 17 bases between them. CDR3 size: 14 residues. The V gene's germline CDR1 is KGHDR and CDR2 SFDVKD. Here the CDR3 DNA reads TGTGCCACCAATGACGCAAGGGGGGAGGATACGCAGTATTTT. It yields the protein CATNDARGEDTQYF.

The chain combines TRBV6-2 or TRBV6-3 with TRBJ2-7, with TRBD2 matching 12 bases. CDR1 and CDR2 from the germline V gene are MNHEY and SVGEGT. V lost 7 bases and J lost 0; bases outside the gene matches: 10. The CDR3 loop spans 17 amino acids. The chain's CDR3 is CASNTGTSGSSSYEQYF. In DNA form, the CDR3 reads TGTGCCAGCAATACCGGGACTAGCGGGTCCAGCTCCTACGAGCAGTACTTC.

Concerning this clonotype: One junction end does not reproduce the germline sequence, and a read error may be involved. The V and J genes are TRBV7-7 and TRBJ2-2; maybe TRBD1 (5 bases). Germline V gene lookup returns CDR1 SSHAT and CDR2 FNYEAQ (reference sequence). CDR3 size: 15 residues. The CDR3 sequence: CASSLSGAYTGELFF. DNA for the CDR3: TGTGCTAGCAGCTTAAGTGGGGCCTACACCGGGGAGCTGTTTTTT.

This chain connects TRBV5-6 to TRBJ2-7; 8 nucleotides line up with TRBD1. Germline V lookup: CDR1 SGHDT, CDR2 YYEEEE. Trimming at V came to 1 base and at J to 5 bases, leaving 8 bases not matched to a gene. The CDR3 loop spans 15 amino acids. The CDR3 region has the DNA TGTGCCAGCAGCTTGCGTAGGACAGGGTGGCACGAGCAGTACGTC. Translating gives CASSLRRTGWHEQYV.